This is a list of T cell receptor beta chains from one sample in a study of T-cell memory formation after mild COVID-19. TCRdb called the 5' RACE reads again in MiXCR, with one record for every CDR3 protein. The repertoire consists of roughly 450,000 distinct CDR3 sequences, with about a sixth occurring once and the leading ten covering approximately 21%. The source material was PBMCs or a T cell subset sorted from them (not recorded which). Receptors were obtained from a man younger than 30 who had mild COVID-19 (a few samples of this study predate the infection). Cell type and time point are not known. CDR3s include the opening cysteine and the closing phenylalanine or tryptophan. Fields, in order: J gene, clone size, V gene, D gene, CDR3 protein, CDR3 DNA. D genes are given only for firm matches. Size is omitted from some rows. Given values are once, few, many or a class for expanded clones.

J: TRBJ2-2
size: .
V: TRBV7-2
D: TRBD1
CDR3: CASSRSGTETGELFF
DNA: TGTGCCAGCAGCCGCTCCGGGACAGAAACCGGGGAGCTGTTTTTT

J: TRBJ2-2
size: .
V: TRBV5-1
D: .
CDR3: CASSLDRGGELFF
DNA: TGCGCCAGCAGCTTGGATCGGGGAGGGGAGCTGTTTTTT

J: TRBJ1-5
size: .
V: TRBV6-1
D: .
CDR3: CASSVRGLGQPQHF
DNA: TGTGCCAGCAGTGTCCGGGGGCTCGGCCAGCCCCAGCATTTT

J: TRBJ2-2
size: .
V: TRBV7-6
D: .
CDR3: CASKTETHTGELFF
DNA: TGTGCCAGCAAGACGGAGACCCACACCGGGGAGCTGTTTTTT

J: TRBJ2-7
size: few
V: TRBV4-3
D: TRBD1
CDR3: CASSPRQGAPYEQYF
DNA: TGCGCCAGCAGCCCTCGACAGGGTGCCCCCTACGAGCAGTACTTC

J: TRBJ2-7
size: many
V: TRBV3-1
D: .
CDR3: CASSQASNSHEQYF
DNA: TGTGCCAGCAGCCAAGCTAGTAATTCCCACGAGCAGTACTTC

J: TRBJ1-5
size: many
V: TRBV18
D: TRBD1
CDR3: CASSPDRGWSNQPQHF
DNA: TGTGCCAGCTCACCAGACAGGGGTTGGAGCAATCAGCCCCAGCATTTT

J: TRBJ2-1
size: .
V: TRBV5-1
D: TRBD1
CDR3: CASSLPRQGAFNEQFF
DNA: TGCGCCAGCAGCTTGCCCAGACAGGGGGCTTTCAATGAGCAGTTCTTC

J: TRBJ1-2
size: .
V: TRBV19
D: .
CDR3: CASSPRRNYGYTF
DNA: TGTGCCAGTAGTCCCCGCAGGAACTATGGCTACACCTTC

J: TRBJ2-1
size: .
V: TRBV7-9
D: TRBD1
CDR3: CASSAHRGSSYNEQFF
DNA: TGTGCCAGCAGCGCTCACAGGGGAAGCTCCTACAATGAGCAGTTCTTC

J: TRBJ1-5
size: .
V: TRBV7-6
D: .
CDR3: CASSSRGMGPQHF
DNA: TGTGCCAGCAGCTCCCGAGGGATGGGGCCCCAGCATTTT

J: TRBJ1-5
size: .
V: TRBV27
D: .
CDR3: CASSPRPRGPQHF
DNA: TGTGCCAGCAGTCCACGACCCCGGGGGCCCCAGCATTTT

J: TRBJ2-7
size: .
V: TRBV7-8
D: .
CDR3: CASSPERGSYEQYF
DNA: TGTGCCAGCAGCCCCGAGAGGGGGAGCTACGAGCAGTACTTC

J: TRBJ1-6
size: .
V: TRBV10-3
D: .
CDR3: CAISQSGANSPLHF
DNA: TGTGCCATCAGTCAGTCGGGGGCTAATTCACCCCTCCACTTT

J: TRBJ2-4
size: .
V: TRBV28
D: .
CDR3: CASIEGTGNIQYF
DNA: TGTGCCAGCATCGAGGGGACGGGGAACATTCAGTACTTC

J: TRBJ2-5
size: .
V: TRBV24-1
D: TRBD1
CDR3: CATSDFGTGQETQYF
DNA: TGTGCCACCAGTGATTTTGGGACAGGGCAAGAGACCCAGTACTTC

J: TRBJ2-5
size: .
V: TRBV20-1
D: .
CDR3: CSASLGLAIQETQYF
DNA: TGCAGTGCTAGTTTAGGGCTAGCGATCCAAGAGACCCAGTACTTC

J: TRBJ2-3
size: .
V: TRBV11-2
D: .
CDR3: CASSFAGPSDTQYF
DNA: TGTGCCAGCAGCTTTGCAGGGCCGTCGGATACGCAGTATTTT

J: TRBJ2-7
size: .
V: TRBV7-2
D: TRBD2
CDR3: CASSSTAGGSHEQYF
DNA: TGTGCCAGCAGCTCCACGGCGGGGGGGTCCCACGAGCAGTACTTC

J: TRBJ2-3
size: .
V: TRBV6-2/TRBV6-3
D: TRBD2
CDR3: CASSYSKLAGEPRDTQYF
DNA: TGTGCCAGCAGTTACTCTAAGCTAGCGGGGGAGCCAAGGGATACGCAGTATTTT

J: TRBJ1-2
size: .
V: TRBV7-9
D: TRBD1
CDR3: CASSPLGQGWDYGYTF
DNA: TGTGCCAGCAGCCCCCTCGGACAGGGGTGGGACTATGGCTACACCTTC

J: TRBJ2-7
size: .
V: TRBV7-9
D: .
CDR3: CASILMALSYEQYF
DNA: TGTGCCAGCATCTTAATGGCGCTCTCCTACGAGCAGTACTTC

J: TRBJ2-2
size: .
V: TRBV5-1
D: TRBD2
CDR3: CASTLAGDNTGELFF
DNA: TGCGCCAGCACGCTAGCGGGGGATAACACCGGGGAGCTGTTTTTT

J: TRBJ2-1
size: few
V: TRBV29-1
D: .
CDR3: CSVEPAGRRDEQFF
DNA: TGCAGCGTTGAGCCGGCAGGGCGTAGAGATGAGCAGTTCTTC

J: TRBJ2-7
size: .
V: TRBV3-1
D: .
CDR3: CASSQGNRGGYEQYF
DNA: TGTGCCAGCAGCCAAGGAAACCGAGGAGGCTACGAGCAGTACTTC

J: TRBJ1-3
size: .
V: TRBV10-3
D: .
CDR3: CAISPKDSSGNTIYF
DNA: TGTGCCATCAGCCCTAAGGACAGCTCTGGAAACACCATATATTTT

J: TRBJ1-6
size: .
V: TRBV28
D: TRBD1
CDR3: CASSLVTGQASAYNSPLHF
DNA: TGTGCCAGCAGTTTGGTTACCGGACAGGCGAGCGCCTATAATTCACCCCTCCACTTT

J: TRBJ2-6
size: few
V: TRBV7-3
D: .
CDR3: CASSSSYGISGANVLTF
DNA: TGTGCCAGCAGCTCCAGCTACGGTATCTCTGGGGCCAACGTCCTGACTTTC